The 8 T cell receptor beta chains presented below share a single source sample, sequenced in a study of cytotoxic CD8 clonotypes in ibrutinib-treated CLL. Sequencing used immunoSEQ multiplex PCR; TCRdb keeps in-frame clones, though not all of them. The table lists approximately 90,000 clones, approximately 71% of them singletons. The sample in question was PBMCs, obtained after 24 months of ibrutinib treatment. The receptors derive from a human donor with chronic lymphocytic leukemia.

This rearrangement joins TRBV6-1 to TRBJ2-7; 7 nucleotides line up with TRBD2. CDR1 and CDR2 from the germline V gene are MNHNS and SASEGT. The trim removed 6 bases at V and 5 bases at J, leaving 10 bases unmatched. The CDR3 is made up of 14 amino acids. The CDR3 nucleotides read TGTGCCAGCAGGACGGGGGGAGGGCGGCACGAGCAGTACTTC. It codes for CASRTGGGRHEQYF.

The CDR3: CASSVGSRTHEQYF. The CDR3 DNA sequence: TGTGCCAGCAGCGTAGGGAGCAGGACCCACGAGCAGTACTTC. The chain employs TRBV9 and TRBJ2-7; D unclear. V lost 0 bases, J lost 5 bases, and 12 bases lay in between. Germline CDR1 and CDR2: SGDLS and YYNGEE. The CDR3 covers 14 residues.

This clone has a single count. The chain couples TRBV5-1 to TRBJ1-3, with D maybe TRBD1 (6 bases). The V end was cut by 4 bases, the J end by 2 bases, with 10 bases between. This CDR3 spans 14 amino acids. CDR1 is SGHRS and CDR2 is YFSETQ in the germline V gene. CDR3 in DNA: TGCGCCAGCAGCCCCGAGGGGGCTGGAAACACCATATATTTT. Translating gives CASSPEGAGNTIYF.

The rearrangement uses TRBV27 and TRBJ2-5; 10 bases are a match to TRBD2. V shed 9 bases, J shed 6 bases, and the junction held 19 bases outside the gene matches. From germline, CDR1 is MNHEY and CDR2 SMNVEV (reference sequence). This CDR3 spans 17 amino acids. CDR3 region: CASLRRPSLAGDQTQYF. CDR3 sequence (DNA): TGTGCCAGTTTGCGGCGGCCGAGTCTAGCGGGGGACCAGACCCAGTACTTC.

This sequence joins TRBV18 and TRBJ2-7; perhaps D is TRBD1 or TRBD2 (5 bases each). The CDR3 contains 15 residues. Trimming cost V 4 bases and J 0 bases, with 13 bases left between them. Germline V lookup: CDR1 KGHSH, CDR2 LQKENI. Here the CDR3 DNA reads TGTGCCAGCTCACGTGACAGCGGTAGCTCCTACGAGCAGTACTTC. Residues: CASSRDSGSSYEQYF. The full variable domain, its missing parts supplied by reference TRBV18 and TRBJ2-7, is NAGVMQNPRHLVRRRGQEARLRCSPMKGHSHVYWYRQLPEEGLKFMVYLQKENIIDESGMPKERFSAEFPKEGPSILRIQQVVRGDSAAYFCASSRDSGSSYEQYFGPGTRLTVT.

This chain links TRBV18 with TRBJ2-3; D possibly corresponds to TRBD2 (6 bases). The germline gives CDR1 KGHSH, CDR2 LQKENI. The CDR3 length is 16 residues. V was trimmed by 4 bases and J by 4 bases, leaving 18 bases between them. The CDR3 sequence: CASSLRDSGRADTQYF. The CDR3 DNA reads TGTGCCAGCTCACTACGGGACTCCGGAAGGGCAGATACGCAGTATTTT.

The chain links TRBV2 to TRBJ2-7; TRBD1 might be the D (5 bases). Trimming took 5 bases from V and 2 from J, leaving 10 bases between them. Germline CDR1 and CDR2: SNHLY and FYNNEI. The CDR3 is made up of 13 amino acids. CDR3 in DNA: TGTGCCAGCAGTTCCGCAGGGACCTACGAGCAGTACTTC. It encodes CASSSAGTYEQYF.

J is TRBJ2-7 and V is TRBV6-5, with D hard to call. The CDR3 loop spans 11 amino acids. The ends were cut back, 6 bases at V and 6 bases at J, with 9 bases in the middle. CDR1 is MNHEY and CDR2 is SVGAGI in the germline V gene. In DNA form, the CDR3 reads TGTGCCAGCAGCTCTGCATCCGAGCAGTACTTC. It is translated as CASSSASEQYF.